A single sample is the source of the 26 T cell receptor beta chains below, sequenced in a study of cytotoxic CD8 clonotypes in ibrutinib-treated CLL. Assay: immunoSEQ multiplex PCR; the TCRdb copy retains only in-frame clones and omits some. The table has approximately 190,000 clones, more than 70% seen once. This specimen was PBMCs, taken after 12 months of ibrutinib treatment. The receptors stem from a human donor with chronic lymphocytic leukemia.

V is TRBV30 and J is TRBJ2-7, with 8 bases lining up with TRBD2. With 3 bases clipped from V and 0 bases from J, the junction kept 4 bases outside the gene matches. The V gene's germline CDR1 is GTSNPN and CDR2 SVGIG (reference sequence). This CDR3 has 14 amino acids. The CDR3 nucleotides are TGTGCCTGGAGGAATAGCGGGGCCTCCTACGAGCAGTACTTC. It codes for CAWRNSGASYEQYF.

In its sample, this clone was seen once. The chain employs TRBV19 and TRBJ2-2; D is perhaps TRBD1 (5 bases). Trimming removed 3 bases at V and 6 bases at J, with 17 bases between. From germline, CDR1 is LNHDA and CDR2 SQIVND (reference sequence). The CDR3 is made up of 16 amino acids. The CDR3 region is CASSIIVREWAGELFF. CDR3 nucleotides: TGTGCCAGTAGTATTATAGTCAGGGAATGGGCCGGGGAGCTGTTTTTT.

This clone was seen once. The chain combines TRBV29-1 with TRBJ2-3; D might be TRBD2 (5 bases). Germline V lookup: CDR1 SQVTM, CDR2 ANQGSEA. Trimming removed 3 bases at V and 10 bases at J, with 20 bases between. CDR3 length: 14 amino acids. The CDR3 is CSVEGAPGPLAQYF. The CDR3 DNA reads TGCAGCGTTGAGGGAGCTCCGGGCCCTCTGGCGCAGTATTTT.

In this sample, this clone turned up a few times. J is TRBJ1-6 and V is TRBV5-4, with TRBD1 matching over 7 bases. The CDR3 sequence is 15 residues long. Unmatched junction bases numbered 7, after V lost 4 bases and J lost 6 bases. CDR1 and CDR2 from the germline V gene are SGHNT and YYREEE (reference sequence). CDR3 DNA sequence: TGTGCCAGCAGCGGGGAGACAGGGAGTAATTCACCCCTCCACTTT. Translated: CASSGETGSNSPLHF.

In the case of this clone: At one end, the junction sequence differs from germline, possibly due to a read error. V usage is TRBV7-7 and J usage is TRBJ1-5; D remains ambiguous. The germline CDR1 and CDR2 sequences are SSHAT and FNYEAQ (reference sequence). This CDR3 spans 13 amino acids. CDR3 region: CASSLRGNQPQHF. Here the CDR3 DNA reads TGTGCTAGCAGCTTGAGGGGCAATCAGCCCCAGCATTTT.

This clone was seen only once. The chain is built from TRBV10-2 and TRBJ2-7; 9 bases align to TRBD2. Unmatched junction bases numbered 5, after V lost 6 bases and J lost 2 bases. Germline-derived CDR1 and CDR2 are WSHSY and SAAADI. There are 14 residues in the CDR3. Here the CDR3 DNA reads TGCGCCAGCAGCAAAAGACTAGCGGCCTACGAGCAGTACTTC. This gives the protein CASSKRLAAYEQYF.

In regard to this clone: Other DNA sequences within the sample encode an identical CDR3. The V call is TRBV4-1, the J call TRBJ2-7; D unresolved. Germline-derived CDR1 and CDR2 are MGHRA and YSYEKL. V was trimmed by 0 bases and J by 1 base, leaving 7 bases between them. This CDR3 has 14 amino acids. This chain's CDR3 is CASSQDRSSYEQYF. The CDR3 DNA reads TGCGCCAGCAGCCAAGATAGGTCGTCCTACGAGCAGTACTTC.

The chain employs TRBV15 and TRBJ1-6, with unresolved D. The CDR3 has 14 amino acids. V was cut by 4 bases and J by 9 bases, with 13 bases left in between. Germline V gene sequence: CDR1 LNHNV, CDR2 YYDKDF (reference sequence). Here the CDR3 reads CATSTDLGGSPLHF. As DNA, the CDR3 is TGTGCCACCAGCACTGACCTTGGAGGTTCACCCCTCCACTTT.

CDR3 nucleotides: TGCGCCAGCAGCCAAGGGGCACCTTGGGACATTCAGTACTTC. Encoded protein: CASSQGAPWDIQYF. This chain uses TRBV4-1 with TRBJ2-4; D gene uncertain. The CDR3 loop spans 14 amino acids. CDR1 is MGHRA and CDR2 is YSYEKL in the germline V gene. The germline V and J ends were trimmed by 1 base and 8 bases, with 12 bases remaining between them.

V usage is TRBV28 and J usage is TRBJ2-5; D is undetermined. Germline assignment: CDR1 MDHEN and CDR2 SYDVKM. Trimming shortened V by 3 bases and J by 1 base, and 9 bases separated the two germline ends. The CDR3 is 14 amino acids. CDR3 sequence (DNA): TGTGCCAGCAGTTTTTCGGCACTCCAAGAGACCCAGTACTTC. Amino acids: CASSFSALQETQYF.

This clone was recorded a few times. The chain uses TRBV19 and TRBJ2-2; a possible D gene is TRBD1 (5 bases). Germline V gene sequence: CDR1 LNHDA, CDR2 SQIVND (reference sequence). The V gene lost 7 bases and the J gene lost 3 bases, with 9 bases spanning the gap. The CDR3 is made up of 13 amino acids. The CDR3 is CASNQGYTGELFF. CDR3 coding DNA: TGTGCCAGTAATCAGGGTTACACCGGGGAGCTGTTTTTT.

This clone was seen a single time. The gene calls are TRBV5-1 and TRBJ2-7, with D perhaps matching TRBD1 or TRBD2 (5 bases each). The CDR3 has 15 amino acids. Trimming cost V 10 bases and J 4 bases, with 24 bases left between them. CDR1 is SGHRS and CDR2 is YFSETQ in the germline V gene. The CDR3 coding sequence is TGCGCCTCCACAGCCCGGGGCCCAGGGAAGTACGAGCAGTACTTC. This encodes CASTARGPGKYEQYF.

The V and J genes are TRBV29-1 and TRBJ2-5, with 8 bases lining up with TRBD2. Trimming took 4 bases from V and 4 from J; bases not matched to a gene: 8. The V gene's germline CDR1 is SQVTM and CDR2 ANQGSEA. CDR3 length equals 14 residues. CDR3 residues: CSVVETLAGETQYF. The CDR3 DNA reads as TGCAGCGTTGTCGAAACCCTAGCGGGAGAGACCCAGTACTTC.

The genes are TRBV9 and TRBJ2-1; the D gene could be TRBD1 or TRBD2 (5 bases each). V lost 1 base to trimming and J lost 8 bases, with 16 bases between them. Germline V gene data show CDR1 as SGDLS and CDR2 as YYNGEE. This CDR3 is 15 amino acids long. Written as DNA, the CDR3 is TGTGCCAGCAGCGTATTTCCGGGGCTTAGCGATGAGCAGTTCTTC. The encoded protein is CASSVFPGLSDEQFF.

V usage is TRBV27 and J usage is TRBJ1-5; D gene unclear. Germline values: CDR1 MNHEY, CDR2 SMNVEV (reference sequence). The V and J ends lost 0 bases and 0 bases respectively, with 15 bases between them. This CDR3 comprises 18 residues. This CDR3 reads CASSLSPPGIYSNQPQHF. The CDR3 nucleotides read TGTGCCAGCAGTTTATCGCCCCCGGGGATCTATAGCAATCAGCCCCAGCATTTT.

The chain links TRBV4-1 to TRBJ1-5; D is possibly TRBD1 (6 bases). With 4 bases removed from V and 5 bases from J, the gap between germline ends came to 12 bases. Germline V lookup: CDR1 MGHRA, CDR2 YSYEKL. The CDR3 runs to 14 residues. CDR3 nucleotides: TGCGCCAGCAGCCCTTCAGGGGATTATCAGCCCCAGCATTTT. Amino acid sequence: CASSPSGDYQPQHF.

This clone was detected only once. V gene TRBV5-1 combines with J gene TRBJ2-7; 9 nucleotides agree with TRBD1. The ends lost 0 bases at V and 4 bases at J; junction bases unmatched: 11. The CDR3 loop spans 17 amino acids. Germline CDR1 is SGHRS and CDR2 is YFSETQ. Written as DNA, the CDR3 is TGCGCCAGCAGCTTGGCCCCGACAGGGGGAAAGGGGTACGAGCAGTACTTC. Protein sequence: CASSLAPTGGKGYEQYF. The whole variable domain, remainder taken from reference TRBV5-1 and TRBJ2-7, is KAGVTQTPRYLIKTRGQQVTLSCSPISGHRSVSWYQQTPGQGLQFLFEYFSETQRNKGNFPGRFSGRQFSNSRSEMNVSTLELGDSALYLCASSLAPTGGKGYEQYFGPGTRLTVT.

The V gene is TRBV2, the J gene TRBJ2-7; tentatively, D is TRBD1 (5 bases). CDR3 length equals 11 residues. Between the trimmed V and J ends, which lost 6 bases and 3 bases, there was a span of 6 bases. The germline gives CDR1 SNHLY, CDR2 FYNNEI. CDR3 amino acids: CASRQVYEQYF. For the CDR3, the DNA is TGTGCCAGCAGACAGGTCTACGAGCAGTACTTC.

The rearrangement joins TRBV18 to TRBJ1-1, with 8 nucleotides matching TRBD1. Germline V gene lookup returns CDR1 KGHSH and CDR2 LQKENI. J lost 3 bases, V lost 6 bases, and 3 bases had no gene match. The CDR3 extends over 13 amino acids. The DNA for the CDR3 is TGTGCCAGCTCCAACAGGGGGGACACTGAAGCTTTCTTT. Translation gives CASSNRGDTEAFF.

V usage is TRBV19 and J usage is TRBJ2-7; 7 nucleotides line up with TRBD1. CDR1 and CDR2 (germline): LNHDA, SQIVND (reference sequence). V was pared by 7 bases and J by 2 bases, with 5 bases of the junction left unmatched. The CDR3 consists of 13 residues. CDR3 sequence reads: CASTSGTAYEQYF. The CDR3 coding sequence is TGTGCCAGTACGTCCGGGACAGCCTACGAGCAGTACTTC.

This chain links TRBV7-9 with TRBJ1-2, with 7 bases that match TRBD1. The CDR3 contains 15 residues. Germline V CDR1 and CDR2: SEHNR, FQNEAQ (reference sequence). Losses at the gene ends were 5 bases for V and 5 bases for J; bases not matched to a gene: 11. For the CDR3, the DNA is TGTGCCAGCAGCGCCCAAGGGGGCGCAGTTTATGGCTACACCTTC. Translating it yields CASSAQGGAVYGYTF.

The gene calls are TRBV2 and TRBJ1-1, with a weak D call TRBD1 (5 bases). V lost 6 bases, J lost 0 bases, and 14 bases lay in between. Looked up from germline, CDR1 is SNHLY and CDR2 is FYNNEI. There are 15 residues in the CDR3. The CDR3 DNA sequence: TGTGCCAGCAGGCCGACAGCGACGATGAACACTGAAGCTTTCTTT. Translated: CASRPTATMNTEAFF.

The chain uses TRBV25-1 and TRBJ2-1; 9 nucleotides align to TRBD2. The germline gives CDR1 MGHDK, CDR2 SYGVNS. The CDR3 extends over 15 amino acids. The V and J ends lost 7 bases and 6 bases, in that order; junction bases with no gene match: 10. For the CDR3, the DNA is TGTGCCAGCACCCTCAAGGGCGGGGGGGCCAATGAGCAGTTCTTC. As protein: CASTLKGGGANEQFF.

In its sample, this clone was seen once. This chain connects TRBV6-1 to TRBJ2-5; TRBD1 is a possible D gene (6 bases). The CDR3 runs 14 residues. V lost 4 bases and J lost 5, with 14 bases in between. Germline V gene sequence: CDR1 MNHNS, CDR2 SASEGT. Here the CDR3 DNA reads TGTGCCAGCAGTGGTAACAGGGCGTGGGAGACCCAGTACTTC. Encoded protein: CASSGNRAWETQYF.

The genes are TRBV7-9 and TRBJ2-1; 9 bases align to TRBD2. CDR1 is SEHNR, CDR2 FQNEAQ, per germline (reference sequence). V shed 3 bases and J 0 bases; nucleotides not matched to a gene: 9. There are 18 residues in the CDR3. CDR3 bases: TGTGCCAGCAGCTTCCCTAGCGGGGACGTAAGCTCCTACAATGAGCAGTTCTTC. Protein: CASSFPSGDVSSYNEQFF.

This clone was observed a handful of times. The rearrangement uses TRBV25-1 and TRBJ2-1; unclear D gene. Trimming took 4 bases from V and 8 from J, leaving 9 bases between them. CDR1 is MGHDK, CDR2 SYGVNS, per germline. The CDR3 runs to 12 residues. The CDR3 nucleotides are TGTGCCAGCAGTGGCCGGGCCCATGAGCAGTTCTTC. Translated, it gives CASSGRAHEQFF.